This is a list of T cell receptor beta chains from one sample in a study of post-analysis software for immune sequencing data. TCRdb re-derived calls from the PCR reads in MiXCR, one entry per CDR3 protein. The sample lists more than 450,000 distinct CDR3 sequences, approximately 34% seen once, with 4.5% to 7.5% in the top ten. The sequencing input was blood. These receptors came from a girl aged 2-17 years with multiple sclerosis. Each CDR3 is given with its conserved first and last residue. The order of the fields is CDR3 protein, CDR3 DNA, J gene, D gene, clone size, V gene. The D gene is left open where the match is weak. Where a row states a size, it is once, few, many or the class of an expanded clone; other rows omit it.

CASSPVGYGYTF | TGTGCCAGCAGCCCCGTCGGTTATGGCTACACCTTC | TRBJ1-2 | NA | many | TRBV12-3/TRBV12-4
CASSARDSPLTGEQFF | TGTGCCAGCAGTGCCCGGGACAGCCCTTTAACCGGTGAGCAGTTCTTC | TRBJ2-1 | TRBD1 | NA | TRBV25-1
CASSETLGRPTDTQYF | TGTGCCAGCAGTGAAACGTTGGGCAGGCCCACAGATACGCAGTATTTT | TRBJ2-3 | NA | NA | TRBV6-1
CASSLAGLTDTQYF | TGCGCCAGCAGCTTGGCGGGTCTCACAGATACGCAGTATTTT | TRBJ2-3 | NA | NA | TRBV5-1
CASSSPSNTEAFF | TGCGCCAGCAGCTCCCCCTCGAACACTGAAGCTTTCTTT | TRBJ1-1 | NA | NA | TRBV11-2
CAILGYGWADEKLFF | TGTGCCATCCTAGGGTATGGTTGGGCTGATGAAAAACTGTTTTTT | TRBJ1-4 | NA | NA | TRBV13
CSARADGSGDSPLHF | TGCAGTGCTAGAGCGGATGGGAGCGGGGATTCACCCCTCCACTTT | TRBJ1-6 | NA | NA | TRBV20-1
CASSLEQGLTDTQYF | TGCGCCAGCAGCTTGGAACAGGGCCTCACAGATACGCAGTATTTT | TRBJ2-3 | NA | NA | TRBV5-1
CASSAPVAYVSETQYF | TGTGCCAGCAGCGCCCCGGTCGCCTACGTCTCGGAGACCCAGTACTTC | TRBJ2-5 | NA | few | TRBV28
CASSPSAGGRYGYTF | TGTGCCAGCTCACCATCGGCAGGGGGCCGGTATGGCTACACCTTC | TRBJ1-2 | TRBD1 | NA | TRBV18